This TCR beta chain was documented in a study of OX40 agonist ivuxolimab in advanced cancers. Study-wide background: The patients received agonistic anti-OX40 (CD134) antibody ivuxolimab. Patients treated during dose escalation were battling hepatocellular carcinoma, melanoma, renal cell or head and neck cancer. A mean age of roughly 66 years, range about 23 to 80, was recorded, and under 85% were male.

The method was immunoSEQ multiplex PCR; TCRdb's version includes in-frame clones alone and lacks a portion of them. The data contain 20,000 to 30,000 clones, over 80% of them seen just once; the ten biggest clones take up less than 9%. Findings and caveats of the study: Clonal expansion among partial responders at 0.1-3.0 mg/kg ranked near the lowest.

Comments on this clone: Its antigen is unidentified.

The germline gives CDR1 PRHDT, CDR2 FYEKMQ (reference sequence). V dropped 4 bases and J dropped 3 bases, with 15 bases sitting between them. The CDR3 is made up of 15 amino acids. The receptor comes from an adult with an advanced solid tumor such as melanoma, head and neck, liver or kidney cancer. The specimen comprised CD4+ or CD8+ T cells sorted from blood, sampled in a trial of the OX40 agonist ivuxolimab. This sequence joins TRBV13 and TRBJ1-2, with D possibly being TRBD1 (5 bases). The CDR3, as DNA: TGTGCCAGCAGCTCCCAGGGAATGGGTCACTATGGCTACACCTTC. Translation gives CASSSQGMGHYGYTF.